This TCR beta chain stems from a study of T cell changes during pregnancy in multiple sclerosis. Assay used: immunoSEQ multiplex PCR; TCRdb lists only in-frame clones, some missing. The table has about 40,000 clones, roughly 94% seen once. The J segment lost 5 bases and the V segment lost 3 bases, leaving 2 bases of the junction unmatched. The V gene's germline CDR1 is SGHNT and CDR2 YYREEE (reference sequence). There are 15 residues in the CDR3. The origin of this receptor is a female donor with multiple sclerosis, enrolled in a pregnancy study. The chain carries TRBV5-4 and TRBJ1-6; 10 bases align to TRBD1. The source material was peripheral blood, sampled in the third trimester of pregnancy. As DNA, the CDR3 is TGTGCCAGCAGCTCGACAGGGGGCAATAATTCACCCCTCCACTTT. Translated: CASSSTGGNNSPLHF.